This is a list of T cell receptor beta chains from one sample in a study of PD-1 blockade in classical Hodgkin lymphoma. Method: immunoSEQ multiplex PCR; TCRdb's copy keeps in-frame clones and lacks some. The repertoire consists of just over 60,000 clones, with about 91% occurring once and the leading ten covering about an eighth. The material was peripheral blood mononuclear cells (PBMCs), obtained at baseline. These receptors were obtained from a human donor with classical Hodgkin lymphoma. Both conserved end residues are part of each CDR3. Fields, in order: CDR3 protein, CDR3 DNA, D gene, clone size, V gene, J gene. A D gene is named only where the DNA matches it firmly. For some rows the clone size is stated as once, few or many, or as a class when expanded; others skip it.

cdr3_aa: CASTATRASSGYTF
cdr3_nt: TGTGCCAGCACCGCTACAAGGGCCAGTTCCGGCTACACCTTC
d_call: .
clone_size: .
v_call: TRBV27
j_call: TRBJ1-2

cdr3_aa: CASRLAGGTDTQYF
cdr3_nt: TGTGCCAGCAGGCTAGCGGGGGGCACAGATACGCAGTATTTT
d_call: TRBD2
clone_size: .
v_call: TRBV6-6
j_call: TRBJ2-3

cdr3_aa: CASSLGGFQNLNQPQHF
cdr3_nt: TGTGCCAGCAGCTTAGGTGGTTTTCAGAACCTCAATCAGCCCCAGCATTTT
d_call: .
clone_size: .
v_call: TRBV7-9
j_call: TRBJ1-5

cdr3_aa: CASRGPGEGKRTGELFF
cdr3_nt: TGTGCCAGCAGAGGTCCGGGGGAGGGGAAAAGGACCGGGGAGCTGTTTTTT
d_call: TRBD2
clone_size: .
v_call: TRBV2
j_call: TRBJ2-2

cdr3_aa: CASSSNTLPLYNEQFF
cdr3_nt: TGTGCCAGCAGCTCCAATACGTTGCCCCTCTACAATGAGCAGTTCTTC
d_call: .
clone_size: .
v_call: TRBV7-6
j_call: TRBJ2-1

cdr3_aa: CASSPPGQQQETQYF
cdr3_nt: TGTGCCAGCTCACCACCGGGACAGCAACAAGAGACCCAGTACTTC
d_call: TRBD1
clone_size: .
v_call: TRBV18
j_call: TRBJ2-5

cdr3_aa: CASSVRQNGNIQYF
cdr3_nt: TGTGCCAGCAGCGTACGGCAGAATGGAAACATTCAGTACTTC
d_call: .
clone_size: .
v_call: TRBV9
j_call: TRBJ2-4

cdr3_aa: CASKRDRGNLEQYF
cdr3_nt: TGTGCCAGCAAGCGGGACAGGGGTAATCTGGAGCAGTACTTC
d_call: TRBD1
clone_size: .
v_call: TRBV2
j_call: TRBJ2-7

cdr3_aa: CAWSRRETQYF
cdr3_nt: TGTGCCTGGAGTCGGCGGGAGACCCAGTACTTC
d_call: .
clone_size: once
v_call: TRBV30
j_call: TRBJ2-5

cdr3_aa: CASSPGLAGIHGGETQYF
cdr3_nt: TGCGCCAGCAGCCCAGGACTAGCGGGGATCCACGGGGGTGAGACCCAGTACTTC
d_call: TRBD2
clone_size: once
v_call: TRBV4-3
j_call: TRBJ2-5

cdr3_aa: CASTPRVGGTDTQYF
cdr3_nt: TGTGCCAGCACCCCCCGGGTGGGGGGCACAGATACGCAGTATTTT
d_call: .
clone_size: .
v_call: TRBV28
j_call: TRBJ2-3

cdr3_aa: CASRVDRLSNQPQHF
cdr3_nt: TGTGCCAGCAGAGTTGACAGGCTTAGCAATCAGCCCCAGCATTTT
d_call: .
clone_size: .
v_call: TRBV6-5
j_call: TRBJ1-5

cdr3_aa: CASSIYRVPYGYTF
cdr3_nt: TGTGCCAGTAGTATATACAGGGTCCCTTATGGCTACACCTTC
d_call: .
clone_size: .
v_call: TRBV19
j_call: TRBJ1-2

cdr3_aa: CASTLQGGANGYTF
cdr3_nt: TGTGCCAGCACCTTACAGGGGGGCGCGAATGGCTACACCTTC
d_call: TRBD1
clone_size: .
v_call: TRBV6-5
j_call: TRBJ1-2

cdr3_aa: CASSLLLAGGAYEQYF
cdr3_nt: TGTGCCAGCAGCTTATTGCTAGCGGGGGGTGCCTACGAGCAGTACTTC
d_call: TRBD2
clone_size: .
v_call: TRBV11-2
j_call: TRBJ2-7

cdr3_aa: CASSFWLRGQGNTIYF
cdr3_nt: TGTGCCAGCAGCTTTTGGCTGAGGGGGCAAGGAAACACCATATATTTT
d_call: TRBD1
clone_size: .
v_call: TRBV5-4
j_call: TRBJ1-3

cdr3_aa: CASSLLRDRGNNEQFF
cdr3_nt: TGTGCCAGCAGCTTGCTTCGGGACAGGGGCAACAATGAGCAGTTCTTC
d_call: TRBD1
clone_size: .
v_call: TRBV5-5
j_call: TRBJ2-1

cdr3_aa: CASSLITGNTGNTIYF
cdr3_nt: TGCGCCAGCAGCCTCATCACTGGGAACACTGGAAACACCATATATTTT
d_call: .
clone_size: few
v_call: TRBV4-3
j_call: TRBJ1-3

cdr3_aa: CASRDPGASGNTIYF
cdr3_nt: TGTGCCAGCCGGGATCCCGGCGCCTCTGGAAACACCATATATTTT
d_call: .
clone_size: .
v_call: TRBV19
j_call: TRBJ1-3

cdr3_aa: CASSLASGDYNEQFF
cdr3_nt: TGTGCCAGCAGCTTAGCTAGCGGGGACTACAATGAGCAGTTCTTC
d_call: TRBD2
clone_size: .
v_call: TRBV13
j_call: TRBJ2-1

cdr3_aa: CASSRNTGASSYNEQFF
cdr3_nt: TGTGCCAGCTCACGTAATACAGGGGCCAGCTCCTACAATGAGCAGTTCTTC
d_call: TRBD1
clone_size: few
v_call: TRBV18
j_call: TRBJ2-1

cdr3_aa: CASSDFHRRPYEQYF
cdr3_nt: TGTGCCAGCAGTGATTTTCACAGGAGACCCTACGAGCAGTACTTC
d_call: .
clone_size: .
v_call: TRBV25-1
j_call: TRBJ2-7

cdr3_aa: CASSLGSGAGNEQFF
cdr3_nt: TGTGCCAGCAGCTTAGGATCGGGGGCAGGGAATGAGCAGTTCTTC
d_call: .
clone_size: .
v_call: TRBV11-3
j_call: TRBJ2-1

cdr3_aa: CSVEDPKRGVSYNEQFF
cdr3_nt: TGCAGCGTTGAAGATCCTAAGCGGGGGGTCTCCTACAATGAGCAGTTCTTC
d_call: TRBD2
clone_size: .
v_call: TRBV29-1
j_call: TRBJ2-1

cdr3_aa: CASSVGSGTGYTF
cdr3_nt: TGTGCCAGCAGCGTAGGATCAGGGACTGGCTACACCTTC
d_call: .
clone_size: once
v_call: TRBV9
j_call: TRBJ1-2

cdr3_aa: CASRRQAIYNSPLHF
cdr3_nt: TGTGCCAGCAGACGACAGGCAATTTACAATTCACCCCTCCACTTT
d_call: .
clone_size: .
v_call: TRBV27
j_call: TRBJ1-6

cdr3_aa: CACSKLVGPYEQYF
cdr3_nt: TGTGCCTGTTCTAAGTTGGTCGGGCCCTACGAGCAGTACTTC
d_call: .
clone_size: .
v_call: TRBV30
j_call: TRBJ2-7

cdr3_aa: CASSQLLAGVNEQFF
cdr3_nt: TGTGCCAGCAGCCAATTACTAGCGGGGGTGAATGAGCAGTTCTTC
d_call: TRBD2
clone_size: few
v_call: TRBV14
j_call: TRBJ2-1

cdr3_aa: CASSLDTGAWNTEAFF
cdr3_nt: TGTGCCAGCAGCTTGGATACTGGGGCCTGGAACACTGAAGCTTTCTTT
d_call: .
clone_size: .
v_call: TRBV5-6
j_call: TRBJ1-1

cdr3_aa: CASIGDFPYSPLHF
cdr3_nt: TGTGCCAGCATAGGGGACTTCCCCTACTCACCCCTCCACTTT
d_call: .
clone_size: .
v_call: TRBV6-1
j_call: TRBJ1-6

cdr3_aa: CASSVRGHNSPLHF
cdr3_nt: TGTGCCAGCAGTGTTAGGGGGCATAATTCACCCCTCCACTTT
d_call: TRBD1
clone_size: .
v_call: TRBV2
j_call: TRBJ1-6

cdr3_aa: CASSLGAMTGTNYGYTF
cdr3_nt: TGTGCCAGCAGCTTGGGGGCGATGACAGGAACTAACTATGGCTACACCTTC
d_call: .
clone_size: .
v_call: TRBV7-6
j_call: TRBJ1-2

cdr3_aa: CASSSISSSGQETQYF
cdr3_nt: TGTGCCAGCAGCTCAATCAGCTCTTCGGGGCAAGAGACCCAGTACTTC
d_call: .
clone_size: .
v_call: TRBV5-4
j_call: TRBJ2-5

cdr3_aa: CASSPQGRGNTEAFF
cdr3_nt: TGCGCCAGCAGCCCACAGGGGCGAGGGAACACTGAAGCTTTCTTT
d_call: TRBD1
clone_size: .
v_call: TRBV5-1
j_call: TRBJ1-1

cdr3_aa: CASRYTGTEAFF
cdr3_nt: TGTGCCAGCAGGTATACAGGCACTGAAGCTTTCTTT
d_call: .
clone_size: once
v_call: TRBV7-9
j_call: TRBJ1-1

cdr3_aa: CASSQDISGGAGDTQYF
cdr3_nt: TGTGCCAGCAGCCAAGACATTAGCGGGGGGGCCGGAGATACGCAGTATTTT
d_call: TRBD2
clone_size: .
v_call: TRBV4-2
j_call: TRBJ2-3

cdr3_aa: CASSYYRTGVPGELFF
cdr3_nt: TGTGCCAGCAGTTATTATAGGACAGGGGTGCCCGGGGAGCTGTTTTTT
d_call: TRBD1
clone_size: .
v_call: TRBV6-5
j_call: TRBJ2-2

cdr3_aa: CASSSVGAGGLTDTQYF
cdr3_nt: TGTGCCAGCAGCTCTGTCGGGGCGGGGGGCCTCACAGATACGCAGTATTTT
d_call: TRBD2
clone_size: .
v_call: TRBV11-2
j_call: TRBJ2-3

cdr3_aa: CAWSGGQSAEAFF
cdr3_nt: TGTGCCTGGAGTGGAGGACAGTCAGCTGAAGCTTTCTTT
d_call: .
clone_size: .
v_call: TRBV30
j_call: TRBJ1-1

cdr3_aa: CASSLGTGLTDTQYF
cdr3_nt: TGTGCCAGCAGTTTGGGAACAGGGCTCACAGATACGCAGTATTTT
d_call: .
clone_size: .
v_call: TRBV27
j_call: TRBJ2-3

cdr3_aa: CASSLGTGKDEQYF
cdr3_nt: TGTGCCAGTAGTTTGGGCACAGGGAAGGACGAGCAGTACTTC
d_call: .
clone_size: few
v_call: TRBV19
j_call: TRBJ2-7

cdr3_aa: CASSLIRDRYQETQYF
cdr3_nt: TGTGCCAGCAGCTTAATCCGGGACAGGTACCAAGAGACCCAGTACTTC
d_call: TRBD1
clone_size: .
v_call: TRBV11-2
j_call: TRBJ2-5

cdr3_aa: CASSTNRDAGYTF
cdr3_nt: TGTGCCAGCAGCACAAACCGGGATGCTGGCTACACCTTC
d_call: .
clone_size: .
v_call: TRBV7-2
j_call: TRBJ1-2

cdr3_aa: CASSLVRPGDSPLHF
cdr3_nt: TGTGCCAGCAGCTTGGTCAGGCCAGGCGACTCACCCCTCCACTTT
d_call: .
clone_size: .
v_call: TRBV5-6
j_call: TRBJ1-6

cdr3_aa: CASSLGFNSPLHF
cdr3_nt: TGTGCCAGCAGCTTGGGTTTCAATTCACCCCTCCACTTT
d_call: .
clone_size: .
v_call: TRBV7-2
j_call: TRBJ1-6

cdr3_aa: CASSHYSYRGSYNEQFF
cdr3_nt: TGTGCCAGCAGCCACTATAGCTACCGGGGCTCCTACAATGAGCAGTTCTTC
d_call: .
clone_size: .
v_call: TRBV7-2
j_call: TRBJ2-1

cdr3_aa: CASSLEQGATDTQYF
cdr3_nt: TGCGCCAGCAGCTTGGAACAGGGGGCAACAGATACGCAGTATTTT
d_call: TRBD1
clone_size: .
v_call: TRBV5-1
j_call: TRBJ2-3

cdr3_aa: CASSSQLDYDQETQYF
cdr3_nt: TGTGCCAGCAGCTCGCAGCTTGACTATGATCAAGAGACCCAGTACTTC
d_call: .
clone_size: .
v_call: TRBV5-4
j_call: TRBJ2-5

cdr3_aa: CASSTSGGGYEQYF
cdr3_nt: TGTGCCAGCAGTACCTCGGGGGGGGGCTACGAGCAGTACTTC
d_call: TRBD2
clone_size: .
v_call: TRBV6-5
j_call: TRBJ2-7

cdr3_aa: CASHGLAGPYNEQFF
cdr3_nt: TGTGCCAGCCACGGACTAGCGGGGCCCTACAATGAGCAGTTCTTC
d_call: TRBD2
clone_size: .
v_call: TRBV7-9
j_call: TRBJ2-1

cdr3_aa: CASSLPAGGRSWTDTQYF
cdr3_nt: TGCGCCAGCAGCTTACCAGCGGGGGGGCGCAGTTGGACAGATACGCAGTATTTT
d_call: TRBD2
clone_size: .
v_call: TRBV5-1
j_call: TRBJ2-3

cdr3_aa: CASSFSGVIETQYF
cdr3_nt: TGTGCCAGCAGCTTTAGCGGGGTCATAGAGACCCAGTACTTC
d_call: TRBD2
clone_size: .
v_call: TRBV5-4
j_call: TRBJ2-5

cdr3_aa: CASSSARSGTNEKLFF
cdr3_nt: TGTGCCAGTAGTTCCGCTCGCTCGGGAACTAATGAAAAACTGTTTTTT
d_call: .
clone_size: few
v_call: TRBV19
j_call: TRBJ1-4

cdr3_aa: CATARDRDNSPLHF
cdr3_nt: TGTGCCACCGCGCGGGACAGGGATAATTCACCCCTCCACTTT
d_call: TRBD1
clone_size: .
v_call: TRBV15
j_call: TRBJ1-6

cdr3_aa: CASSSTETANYGYTF
cdr3_nt: TGTGCCAGCAGCTCCACAGAAACAGCTAACTATGGCTACACCTTC
d_call: .
clone_size: .
v_call: TRBV7-9
j_call: TRBJ1-2